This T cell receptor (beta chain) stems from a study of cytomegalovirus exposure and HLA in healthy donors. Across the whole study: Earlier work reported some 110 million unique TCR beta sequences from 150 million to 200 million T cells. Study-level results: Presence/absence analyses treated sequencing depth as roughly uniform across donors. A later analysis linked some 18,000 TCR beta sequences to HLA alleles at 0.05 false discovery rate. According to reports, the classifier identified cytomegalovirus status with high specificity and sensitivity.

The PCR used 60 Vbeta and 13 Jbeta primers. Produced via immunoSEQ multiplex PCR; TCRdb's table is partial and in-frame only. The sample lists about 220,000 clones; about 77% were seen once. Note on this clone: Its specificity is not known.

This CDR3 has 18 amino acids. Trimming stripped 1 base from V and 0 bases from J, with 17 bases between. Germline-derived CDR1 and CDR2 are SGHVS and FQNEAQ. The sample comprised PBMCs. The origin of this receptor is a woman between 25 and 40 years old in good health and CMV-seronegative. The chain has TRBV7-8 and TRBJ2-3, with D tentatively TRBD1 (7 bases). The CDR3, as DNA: TGTGCCAGCAGCTTAGGAATGGAGGGGGCGCCTAGCACAGATACGCAGTATTTT. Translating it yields CASSLGMEGAPSTDTQYF.